This TCR beta chain was retrieved from a study of shared clonotypes between healthy human individuals. Across the whole study: The study used three CD4 naive, three CD4 memory, two CD8 naive and one CD8 memory plate per donor.

Germline V gene data show CDR1 as SGDLS and CDR2 as YYNGEE. CDR3 size: 14 residues. The ends lost 0 bases at V and 7 bases at J; junction bases unmatched: 4. Remarks on this clone: No antigen is known for it.

It was CD45RO-negative cells, positively selected for CCR7, that made up naive CD8 cells, with terminally differentiated effector memory CD45RA+ cells excluded. In the sorted-subset replicate PCRs, approximately 200 ng DNA, 25,000 to 35,000 T cell genomes, was used. In the original processing: ImmunoSEQ sequences covered only the junction and lacked quality scores; filtering therefore differed. The table came from immunoSEQ multiplex PCR; TCRdb's copy has only in-frame clones and leaves some out. Clone size and V and J calls were adopted from that table, with D and trimming inferred from the DNA. Of more than 2 million clones in the sample, around 96% are singletons; the top ten hold about 1.1%. The study, taken as a whole, reports: Sharing across four donors was highest in naive CD4 (around 5%) and lowest in memory CD8 (0.4%).

The specimen sequenced was naive CD8+ T cells sorted from blood. The rearrangement joins TRBV9 to TRBJ2-7, with 10 nucleotides matching TRBD2. This receptor was identified in a man in his late teens or twenties in good health. The CDR3 DNA reads as TGTGCCAGCAGCGTAGGGGGACTAGCGAGTGAGCAGTACTTC. It codes for CASSVGGLASEQYF.